The 20 T cell receptor beta chains in this list originate from one sample, sequenced in a study of siplizumab effects on memory and regulatory T cells. The data were produced by immunoSEQ multiplex PCR, yet TCRdb's version contains in-frame clones alone and is incomplete. This sample carries about 100,000 clones, about nine tenths of them seen once, and the ten largest clones take about 11%. Sequencing was performed on non-Treg CD4+ T cells sorted from blood. These receptors came from a human donor in good health.

As to this clone: The sample carries other DNA sequences with the same CDR3. The rearrangement uses TRBV6-5 and TRBJ2-7; unclear D gene. Trimming shortened V by 0 bases and J by 7 bases, and 4 bases separated the two germline ends. The length of the CDR3 is 11 residues. Germline V lookup: CDR1 MNHEY, CDR2 SVGAGI. The CDR3 nucleotides are TGTGCCAGCAGTTACTCGGGAGAGCAGTACTTC. Protein sequence: CASSYSGEQYF.

The V and J genes are TRBV10-3 and TRBJ1-5, with 7 positions matching TRBD1. This CDR3 contains 17 residues. The germline CDR1 and CDR2 sequences are ENHRY and SYGVKD. Losses at the gene ends were 2 bases for V and 0 bases for J; bases not matched to a gene: 7. DNA for the CDR3: TGTGCCATCAGTGAGGGGACAGCCGGGAATAGCAATCAGCCCCAGCATTTT. It encodes CAISEGTAGNSNQPQHF.

V gene TRBV6-5 combines with J gene TRBJ1-4; possible D gene TRBD1, 5 bases. The germline CDR1 and CDR2 sequences are MNHEY and SVGAGI. V was pared by 5 bases and J by 5 bases, with 12 bases between. The CDR3 covers 14 residues. DNA of the CDR3: TGTGCCAGCAGTGCGGACATGGGAAATGAAAAACTGTTTTTT. Translation gives CASSADMGNEKLFF.

The chain links TRBV6-5 to TRBJ2-3; 7 bases are a match to TRBD2. Germline CDR1 and CDR2: MNHEY and SVGAGI. This CDR3 spans 15 amino acids. V shed 5 bases and J 7 bases; nucleotides not matched to a gene: 12. The CDR3 sequence: CASSGGRDRSYTQYF. CDR3 nucleotide sequence: TGTGCCAGCAGTGGGGGGAGGGATCGGAGCTATACGCAGTATTTT.

This chain connects TRBV2 to TRBJ2-2; 8 nucleotides match TRBD2. With V trimmed by 6 bases and J by 6 bases, 6 bases remained unmatched. The germline V gene encodes CDR1 SNHLY and CDR2 FYNNEI. This CDR3 has 14 amino acids. CDR3 DNA: TGTGCCAGCAGACCAGGACTAGCCCCCGGGGAGCTGTTTTTT. This encodes CASRPGLAPGELFF.

The rearrangement uses TRBV18 and TRBJ2-3; TRBD2 is a possible D gene (6 bases). The germline CDR1 and CDR2 sequences are KGHSH and LQKENI. The CDR3 loop spans 16 amino acids. The V gene lost 4 bases and the J gene lost 0 bases, with 14 bases spanning the gap. The CDR3 DNA sequence: TGTGCCAGCTCACTGGAGGGGATCCCTAGCACAGATACGCAGTATTTT. Its translation is CASSLEGIPSTDTQYF.

V gene TRBV6-1 combines with J gene TRBJ2-7, with a weak D call TRBD2 (5 bases). V gave up 3 bases and J gave up 0 bases, with 12 bases separating them. CDR3 size: 15 residues. Germline values: CDR1 MNHNS, CDR2 SASEGT. In DNA form, the CDR3 reads TGTGCCAGCAGTGAGGAGGACGCCAGCTCCTACGAGCAGTACTTC. Translation gives CASSEEDASSYEQYF.

About this clone itself: No conserved phenylalanine or tryptophan is present at the end of the CDR3, so a read error is the likely explanation. It is unclear where the CDR3 begins or ends on the DNA, so no DNA is shown, and the CDR3 is as TCRdb lists it. The V call is TRBV5-3, the J call TRBJ1-4; the DNA was not compared with TRBD1, the D call given in the table. TRBV5-3 is labeled an ORF, and its function is uncertain. Termini included, the CDR3 measures 11 amino acids. CDR3 sequence reads: CARSLARDRSI.

The chain links TRBV6-5 to TRBJ2-7; the D is unclear. V lost 5 bases and J 3 bases, leaving 17 bases between the germline ends. Germline values: CDR1 MNHEY, CDR2 SVGAGI. The CDR3 spans 15 residues. CDR3 loop: CASSRQWVSNYEQYF. The DNA of the CDR3 is TGTGCCAGCAGTCGCCAATGGGTCTCCAACTACGAGCAGTACTTC.

V is TRBV7-6 and J is TRBJ2-2; D possibly matches TRBD1 or TRBD2 (6 bases each). The germline V gene encodes CDR1 SGHVS and CDR2 FNYEAQ. The CDR3 is made up of 15 amino acids. With 2 bases removed from V and 7 bases from J, the gap between germline ends came to 14 bases. CDR3 in amino acids: CASSLKGGAGGELFF. The CDR3 DNA reads TGTGCCAGCAGCTTAAAGGGGGGAGCGGGCGGGGAGCTGTTTTTT. Together with reference TRBV7-6 and TRBJ2-2, the CDR3 gives the full variable domain: GAGVSQSPRYKVTKRGQDVALRCDPISGHVSLYWYRQALGQGPEFLTYFNYEAQQDKSGLPNDRFSAERPEGSISTLTIQRTEQRDSAMYRCASSLKGGAGGELFFGEGSRLTVL.

This clone was detected only a few times. The genes are TRBV29-1 and TRBJ2-1; D call uncertain. V lost 6 bases and J lost 13, with 13 bases in between. This CDR3 comprises 10 residues. Germline assignment: CDR1 SQVTM and CDR2 ANQGSEA. CDR3 loop: CSVDPGLQFF. CDR3 nucleotide sequence: TGCAGCGTCGATCCGGGCCTTCAGTTCTTC.

This rearrangement joins TRBV10-1 to TRBJ2-5; 7 bases agree with TRBD2. Germline V gives CDR1 WNHNN, CDR2 SYGVQD (reference sequence). CDR3 length: 14 residues. V was clipped by 4 bases and J by 5 bases; unmatched bases: 7. The CDR3 sequence: CASSASGTDETQYF. The CDR3 DNA reads as TGCGCCAGCAGTGCAAGCGGGACGGATGAGACCCAGTACTTC.

The chain couples TRBV28 to TRBJ1-1, with TRBD1 matching 7 bases. The CDR3 contains 15 residues. Per germline, CDR1 MDHEN and CDR2 SYDVKM. The V and J ends lost 5 bases and 0 bases, in that order; junction bases with no gene match: 6. The CDR3 reads CASSVHRGMNTEAFF. CDR3 nucleotides: TGTGCCAGCAGTGTCCACAGGGGAATGAACACTGAAGCTTTCTTT.

This chain joins TRBV6-6 and TRBJ2-3; unclear D gene. Germline V gene lookup returns CDR1 MNHNY and CDR2 SVGAGI (reference sequence). Trimming took off 0 bases at V and 0 bases at J, with 7 bases between the two ends. This CDR3 is built from 15 residues. The CDR3 sequence is CASSYSRSSTDTQYF. CDR3 nucleotides: TGTGCCAGCAGTTACTCCCGTTCTAGCACAGATACGCAGTATTTT.

This chain links TRBV2 with TRBJ1-3; 11 bases are a match to TRBD1. V lost 0 bases, J lost 0 bases, and 7 bases stayed unmatched. Per the germline V gene, CDR1 is SNHLY and CDR2 is FYNNEI. CDR3 length: 19 residues. CDR3 DNA sequence: TGTGCCAGCAGTGAAGCCCTACCGGGACAGGGGGACTCTGGAAACACCATATATTTT. Protein: CASSEALPGQGDSGNTIYF.

This sequence joins TRBV18 and TRBJ2-7; 8 positions match TRBD1. The ends lost 5 bases at V and 6 bases at J; junction bases unmatched: 6. This CDR3 contains 13 residues. The germline V gene has CDR1 KGHSH and CDR2 LQKENI. The CDR3 coding sequence is TGTGCCAGCTCAGGAGACAGGGGTTCCGAGCAGTACTTC. Its translation: CASSGDRGSEQYF.

The chain combines TRBV5-1 with TRBJ2-5; 9 nucleotides match TRBD2. Trimming at V came to 4 bases and at J to 3 bases, leaving 4 bases not matched to a gene. The V gene's germline CDR1 is SGHRS and CDR2 YFSETQ. The CDR3 runs to 14 residues. The DNA for the CDR3 is TGCGCCAGCAGCCGGGGACTAGCTGAAGAGACCCAGTACTTC. Translation: CASSRGLAEETQYF.

On this clone: In the same sample, other DNA sequences code for this CDR3. The gene calls are TRBV29-1 and TRBJ2-3, with D possibly matching TRBD1 (6 bases). Germline CDR1 and CDR2: SQVTM and ANQGSEA. V was cut by 2 bases and J by 1 base, with 7 bases left in between. This CDR3 has 13 amino acids. DNA of the CDR3: TGCAGCGTTGAAAAGGGGGGCACAGATACGCAGTATTTT. Translating gives CSVEKGGTDTQYF.

This clone was detected only once. CDR3 region: CASSPGTGGSAEQFF. In DNA, the CDR3 is TGTGCCAGCAGCCCCGGGACAGGGGGTTCGGCTGAGCAGTTCTTC. The rearrangement uses TRBV7-2 and TRBJ2-1; 11 bases map to TRBD1. In germline, CDR1 is SGHTA, CDR2 FQGNSA. This CDR3 is 15 amino acids long. V trimming: 5 bases; J trimming: 9 bases; junction bases outside the gene matches: 9.

A word on this clone: Other DNA sequences in the same sample also yield this CDR3. This chain uses TRBV29-1 with TRBJ2-3; a possible D gene is TRBD1 (5 bases). Germline V gene data show CDR1 as SQVTM and CDR2 as ANQGSEA. There are 14 residues in the CDR3. V lost 0 bases and J 5 bases, leaving 12 bases between the germline ends. CDR3 nucleotides: TGCAGCGTTGAAGATTGGGGCTCTAGAGATACGCAGTATTTT. Protein product: CSVEDWGSRDTQYF.